This entry describes one T cell receptor (beta chain). V gave up 5 bases and J gave up 7 bases; unmatched junction bases: 9. CDR3 size: 15 residues. In TCRdb, the 5' RACE reads were re-called with MiXCR into one record per CDR3 protein. The sample has roughly 62,000 distinct CDR3 sequences; about 10% are singletons. This entry belongs to a study of T-cell memory formation after mild COVID-19. Sequenced material: PBMCs or a T cell subset sorted from them (not recorded which). The sequence came from a man between 18 and 35 years old who had mild COVID-19 (a few samples of this study predate the infection). Cell type and time point are not known. The gene calls are TRBV12-3 or TRBV12-4 and TRBJ2-1, with 9 bases that match TRBD2. CDR3 loop: CASSKIAGDGNEQFF. CDR3 in DNA: TGTGCCAGCAGTAAAATAGCGGGGGACGGTAATGAGCAGTTCTTC.